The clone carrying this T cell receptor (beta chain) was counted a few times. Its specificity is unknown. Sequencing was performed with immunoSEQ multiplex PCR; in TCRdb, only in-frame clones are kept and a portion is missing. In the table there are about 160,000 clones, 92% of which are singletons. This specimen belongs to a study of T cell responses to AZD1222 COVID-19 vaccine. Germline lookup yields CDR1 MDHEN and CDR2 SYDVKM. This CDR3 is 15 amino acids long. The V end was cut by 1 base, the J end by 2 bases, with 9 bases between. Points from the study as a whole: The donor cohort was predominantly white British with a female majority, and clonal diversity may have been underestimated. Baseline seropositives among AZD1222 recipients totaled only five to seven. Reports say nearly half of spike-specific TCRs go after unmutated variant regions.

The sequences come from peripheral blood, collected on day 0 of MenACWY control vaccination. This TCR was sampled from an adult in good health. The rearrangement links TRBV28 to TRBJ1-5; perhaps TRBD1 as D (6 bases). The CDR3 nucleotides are TGTGCCAGCAGTTTATCAGGGGTTGGCAATCAGCCCCAGCATTTT. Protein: CASSLSGVGNQPQHF.